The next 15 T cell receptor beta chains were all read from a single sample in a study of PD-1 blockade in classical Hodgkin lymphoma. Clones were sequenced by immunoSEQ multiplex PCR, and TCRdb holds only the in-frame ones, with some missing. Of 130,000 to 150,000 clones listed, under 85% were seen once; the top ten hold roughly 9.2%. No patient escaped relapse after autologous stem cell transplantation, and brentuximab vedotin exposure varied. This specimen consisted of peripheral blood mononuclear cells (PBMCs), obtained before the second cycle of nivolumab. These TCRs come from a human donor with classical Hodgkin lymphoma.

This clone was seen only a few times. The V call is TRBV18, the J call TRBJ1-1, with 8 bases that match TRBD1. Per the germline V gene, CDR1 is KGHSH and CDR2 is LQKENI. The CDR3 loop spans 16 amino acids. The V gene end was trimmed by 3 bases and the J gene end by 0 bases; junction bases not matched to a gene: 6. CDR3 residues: CASSPDWTGMNTEAFF. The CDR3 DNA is TGTGCCAGCTCACCTGACTGGACAGGGATGAACACTGAAGCTTTCTTT.

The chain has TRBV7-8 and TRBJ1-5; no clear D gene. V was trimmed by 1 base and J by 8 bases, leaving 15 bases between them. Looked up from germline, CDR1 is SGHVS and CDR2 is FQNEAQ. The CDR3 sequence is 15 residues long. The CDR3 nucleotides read TGTGCCAGCAGCTTAGTTGGAGGGTTATGGGAGCCCCAGCATTTT. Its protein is CASSLVGGLWEPQHF. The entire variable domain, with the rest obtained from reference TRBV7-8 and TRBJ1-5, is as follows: GAGVSQSPRYKVAKRGQDVALRCDPISGHVSLFWYQQALGQGPEFLTYFQNEAQLDKSGLPSDRFFAERPEGSVSTLKIQRTQQEDSAVYLCASSLVGGLWEPQHFGDGTRLSIL.

The CDR3 protein is CASGRPSTDTQYF. The CDR3 bases are TGTGCCAGCGGGAGGCCCAGCACAGATACGCAGTATTTT. The chain recombines TRBV6-1 with TRBJ2-3; D is possibly TRBD2 (6 bases). V lost 8 bases and J 0 bases, leaving 9 bases between the germline ends. This CDR3 is 13 amino acids long. Per the germline V gene, CDR1 is MNHNS and CDR2 is SASEGT.

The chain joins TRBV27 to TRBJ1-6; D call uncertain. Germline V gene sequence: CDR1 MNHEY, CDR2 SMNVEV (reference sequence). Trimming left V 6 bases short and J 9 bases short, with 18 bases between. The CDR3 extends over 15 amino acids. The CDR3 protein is CASRPSQSFLSPLHF. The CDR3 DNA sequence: TGTGCCAGCAGACCTTCACAGAGTTTCCTTTCACCCCTCCACTTT.

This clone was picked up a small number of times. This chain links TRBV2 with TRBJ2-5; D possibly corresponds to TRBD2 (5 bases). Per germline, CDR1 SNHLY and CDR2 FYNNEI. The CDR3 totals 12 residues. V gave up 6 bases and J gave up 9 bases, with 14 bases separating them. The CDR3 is CASSPEGMAQYF. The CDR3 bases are TGTGCCAGCAGCCCCGAGGGTATGGCCCAGTACTTC.

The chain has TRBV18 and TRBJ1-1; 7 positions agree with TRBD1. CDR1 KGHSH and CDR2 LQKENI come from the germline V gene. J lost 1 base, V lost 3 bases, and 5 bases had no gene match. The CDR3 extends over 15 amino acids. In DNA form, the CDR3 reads TGTGCCAGCTCACCCCCGCACAGGGGGAACACTGAAGCTTTCTTT. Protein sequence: CASSPPHRGNTEAFF.

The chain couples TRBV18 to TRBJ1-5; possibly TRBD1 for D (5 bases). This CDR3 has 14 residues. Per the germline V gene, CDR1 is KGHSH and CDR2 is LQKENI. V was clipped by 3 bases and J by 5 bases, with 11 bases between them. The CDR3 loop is CASSPGGGYQPQHF. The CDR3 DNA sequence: TGTGCCAGCTCACCCGGGGGGGGGTATCAGCCCCAGCATTTT.

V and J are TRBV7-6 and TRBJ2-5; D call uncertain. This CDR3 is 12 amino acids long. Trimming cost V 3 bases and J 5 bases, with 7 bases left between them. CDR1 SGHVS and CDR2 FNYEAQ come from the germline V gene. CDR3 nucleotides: TGTGCCAGCAGCTTTGCAGGCGAGACCCAGTACTTC. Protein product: CASSFAGETQYF.

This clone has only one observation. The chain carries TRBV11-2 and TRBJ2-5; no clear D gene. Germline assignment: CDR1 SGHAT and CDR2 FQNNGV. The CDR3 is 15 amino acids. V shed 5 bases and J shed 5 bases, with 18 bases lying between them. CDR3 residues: CASSHLNVGLETQYF. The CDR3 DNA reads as TGTGCCAGCAGCCACCTTAACGTGGGGTTGGAGACCCAGTACTTC.

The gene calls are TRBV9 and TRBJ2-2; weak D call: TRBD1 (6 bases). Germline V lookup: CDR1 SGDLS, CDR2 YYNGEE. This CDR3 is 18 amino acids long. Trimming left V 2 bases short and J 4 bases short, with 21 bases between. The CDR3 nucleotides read TGTGCCAGCAGCGTCTCCACCCAAACCACAGGGCCCACCGGGGAGCTGTTTTTT. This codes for CASSVSTQTTGPTGELFF.

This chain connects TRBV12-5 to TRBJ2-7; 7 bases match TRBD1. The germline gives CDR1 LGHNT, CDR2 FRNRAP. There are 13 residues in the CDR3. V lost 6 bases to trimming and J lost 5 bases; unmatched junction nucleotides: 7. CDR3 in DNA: TGTGCTAGTGGCCTCGCTGACAGGGACGAGCAGTACTTC. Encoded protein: CASGLADRDEQYF.

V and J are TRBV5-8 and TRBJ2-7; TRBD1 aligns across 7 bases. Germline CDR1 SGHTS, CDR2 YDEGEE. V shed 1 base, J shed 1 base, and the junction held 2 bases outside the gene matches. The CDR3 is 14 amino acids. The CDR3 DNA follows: TGTGCCAGCAGCTTGTCAGGGGGATCCTACGAGCAGTACTTC. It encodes CASSLSGGSYEQYF.

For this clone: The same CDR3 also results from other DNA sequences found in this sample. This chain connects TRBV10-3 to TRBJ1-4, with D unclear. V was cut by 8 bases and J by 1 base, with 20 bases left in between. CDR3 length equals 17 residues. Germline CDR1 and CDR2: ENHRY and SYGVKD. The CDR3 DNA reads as TGTGCCATCTCCCCCTCCGATGGCCTTCGAACTAATGAAAAACTGTTTTTT. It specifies CAISPSDGLRTNEKLFF.

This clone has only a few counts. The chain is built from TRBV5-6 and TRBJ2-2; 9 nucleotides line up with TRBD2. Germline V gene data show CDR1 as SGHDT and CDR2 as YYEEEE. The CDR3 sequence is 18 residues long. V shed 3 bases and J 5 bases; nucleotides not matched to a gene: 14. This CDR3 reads CASSSSPSGRFLTGELFF. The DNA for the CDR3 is TGTGCCAGCAGCTCATCGCCCAGCGGGAGGTTTCTGACCGGGGAGCTGTTTTTT.

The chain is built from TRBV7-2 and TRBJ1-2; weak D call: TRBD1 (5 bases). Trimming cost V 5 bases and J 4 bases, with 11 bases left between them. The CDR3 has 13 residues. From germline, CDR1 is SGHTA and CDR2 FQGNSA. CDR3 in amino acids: CASSVDSLYGYTF. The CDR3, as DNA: TGTGCCAGCAGCGTCGACAGCCTCTATGGCTACACCTTC.